This entry is about one TCR beta chain. Its antigen is not known. This cohort consisted of healthy bone marrow donors. Trimming pared 3 bases from V and 5 bases from J, leaving 20 bases between. This CDR3 contains 16 residues. Both 60 Vbeta primers and 13 Jbeta primers went into the PCR. The data were produced by immunoSEQ multiplex PCR, yet TCRdb's version contains in-frame clones alone and is incomplete. The table records about 76,000 clones, more than 65% of them present only once. This sample was included in a study of cytomegalovirus exposure and HLA in healthy donors. Study-wide points: Trimming of TCR beta V- and J-genes showed a link, identified in a later analysis, to a missense DCLRE1C variant. Relative to the roughly 700-donor mean, N-insertions were reportedly fewer in an Asian-associated ancestry cluster in a later analysis.

The specimen sequenced was PBMCs. J is TRBJ2-7 and V is TRBV23-1, with a weak D call TRBD2 (6 bases). TRBV23-1 is treated as an ORF (open reading frame) with a function not yet certain. The sequence was obtained from a middle-aged woman in good health and CMV-seropositive. The DNA for the CDR3 is TGCGCCAGCAGTCACACCCCGGGGACTTATAGCGACGAGCAGTACTTC. It codes for CASSHTPGTYSDEQYF.